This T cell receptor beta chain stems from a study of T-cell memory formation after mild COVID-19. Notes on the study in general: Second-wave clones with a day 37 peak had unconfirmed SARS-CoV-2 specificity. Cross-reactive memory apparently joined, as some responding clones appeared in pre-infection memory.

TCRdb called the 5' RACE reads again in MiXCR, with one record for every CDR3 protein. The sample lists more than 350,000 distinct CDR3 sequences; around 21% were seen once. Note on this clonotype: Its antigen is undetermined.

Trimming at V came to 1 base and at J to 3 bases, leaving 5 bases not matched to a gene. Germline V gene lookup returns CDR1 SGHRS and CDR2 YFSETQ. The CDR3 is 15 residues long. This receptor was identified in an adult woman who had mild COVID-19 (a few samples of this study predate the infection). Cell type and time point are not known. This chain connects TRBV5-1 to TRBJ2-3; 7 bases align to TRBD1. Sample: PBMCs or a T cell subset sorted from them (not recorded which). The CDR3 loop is CASSLSTGQTDTQYF. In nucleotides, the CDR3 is TGCGCCAGCAGCTTGTCGACAGGGCAGACAGATACGCAGTATTTT.